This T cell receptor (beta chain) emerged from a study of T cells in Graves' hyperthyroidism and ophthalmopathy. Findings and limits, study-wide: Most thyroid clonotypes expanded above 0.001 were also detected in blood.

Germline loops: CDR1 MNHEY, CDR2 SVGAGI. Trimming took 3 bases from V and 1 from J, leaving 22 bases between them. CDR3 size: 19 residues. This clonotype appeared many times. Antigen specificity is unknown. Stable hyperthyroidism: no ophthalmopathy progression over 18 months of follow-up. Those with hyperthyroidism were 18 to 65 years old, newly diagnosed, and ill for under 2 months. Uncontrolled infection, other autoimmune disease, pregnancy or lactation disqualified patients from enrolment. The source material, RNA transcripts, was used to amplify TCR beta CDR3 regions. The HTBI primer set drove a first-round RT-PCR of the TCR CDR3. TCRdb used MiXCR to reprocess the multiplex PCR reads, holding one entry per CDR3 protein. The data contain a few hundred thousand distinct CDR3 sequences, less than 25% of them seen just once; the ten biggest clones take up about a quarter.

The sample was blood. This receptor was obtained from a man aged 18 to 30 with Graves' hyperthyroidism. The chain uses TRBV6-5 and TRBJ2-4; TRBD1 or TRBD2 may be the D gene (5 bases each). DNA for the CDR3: TGTGCCAGCAGTTATCTCATGGGACGAAAAACTAGTGCCAAAAACATTCAGTACTTC. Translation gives CASSYLMGRKTSAKNIQYF.